These T cell receptor beta chains were read from a single sample in a study of T cells in Graves' hyperthyroidism and ophthalmopathy. TCRdb independently ran MiXCR on the multiplex PCR reads; one entry per CDR3 protein. Seen here are about 420,000 distinct CDR3 sequences, more than 15% observed once, and the top ten hold approximately 7.5%. Sequenced material: blood. These receptors all stem from a woman under 30 with Graves' hyperthyroidism. Both conserved end residues are part of each CDR3. D genes are given only for firm matches. A row's size may be missing; if present it is once, few, many or a size class.

d_gene: TRBD1; v_gene: TRBV7-3; abundance: many; j_gene: TRBJ1-2; CDR3aa: CASSAPGQRDGYTF; CDR3nt: TGTGCCAGCAGCGCTCCGGGACAGAGGGATGGCTACACCTTC
d_gene: .; v_gene: TRBV6-5; abundance: .; j_gene: TRBJ2-6; CDR3aa: CASSYSTGSSGANVLTF; CDR3nt: TGTGCCAGCAGTTACTCGACGGGCAGCTCTGGGGCCAACGTCCTGACTTTC
d_gene: .; v_gene: TRBV28; abundance: .; j_gene: TRBJ1-4; CDR3aa: CASSFRDNREKLFF; CDR3nt: TGTGCCAGCAGTTTCCGGGACAACCGTGAAAAACTGTTTTTT
d_gene: .; v_gene: TRBV28; abundance: many; j_gene: TRBJ1-4; CDR3aa: CASSLRQFNEKLFF; CDR3nt: TGTGCCAGCAGTTTAAGGCAGTTTAATGAAAAACTGTTTTTT
d_gene: .; v_gene: TRBV2; abundance: once; j_gene: TRBJ1-5; CDR3aa: CASTDSYSNQPQHF; CDR3nt: TGTGCCAGCACCGACAGTTATAGCAATCAGCCCCAGCATTTT
d_gene: TRBD1; v_gene: TRBV28; abundance: .; j_gene: TRBJ2-7; CDR3aa: CARRPPTGEQYF; CDR3nt: TGTGCCCGCAGACCCCCGACAGGGGAGCAGTACTTC
d_gene: TRBD2; v_gene: TRBV25-1; abundance: .; j_gene: TRBJ2-1; CDR3aa: CASSEREGYNEQFF; CDR3nt: TGTGCCAGCAGTGAGCGGGAGGGCTACAATGAGCAGTTCTTC
d_gene: TRBD2; v_gene: TRBV7-7; abundance: .; j_gene: TRBJ2-3; CDR3aa: CASSFQGGTQYF; CDR3nt: TGTGCTAGCAGCTTTCAGGGAGGGACGCAGTATTTT
d_gene: TRBD2; v_gene: TRBV24-1; abundance: many; j_gene: TRBJ2-2; CDR3aa: CATSEEGLAGGRGTGELFF; CDR3nt: TGTGCCACCAGTGAGGAAGGACTAGCGGGAGGAAGGGGCACCGGGGAGCTGTTTTTT
d_gene: .; v_gene: TRBV10-1; abundance: .; j_gene: TRBJ2-1; CDR3aa: CASRAGTEYNEQFF; CDR3nt: TGCGCCAGCAGAGCCGGGACGGAATACAATGAGCAGTTCTTC
d_gene: TRBD1; v_gene: TRBV7-9; abundance: many; j_gene: TRBJ1-2; CDR3aa: CASRDVAGGQVNYGYTF; CDR3nt: TGTGCCAGCAGAGACGTCGCCGGGGGACAGGTTAACTATGGCTACACCTTC
d_gene: TRBD1; v_gene: TRBV7-2; abundance: .; j_gene: TRBJ1-2; CDR3aa: CASSSLQGAYGYTF; CDR3nt: TGTGCCAGCAGCTCGTTACAGGGGGCGTATGGCTACACCTTC
d_gene: TRBD1; v_gene: TRBV19; abundance: .; j_gene: TRBJ1-5; CDR3aa: CASSQGGASHQPQHF; CDR3nt: TGTGCCAGCTCTCAGGGGGGCGCATCCCATCAGCCCCAGCATTTT
d_gene: .; v_gene: TRBV10-3; abundance: many; j_gene: TRBJ2-3; CDR3aa: CAISESKGTDTQYF; CDR3nt: TGTGCCATCAGTGAGTCGAAAGGGACAGATACGCAGTATTTT
d_gene: .; v_gene: TRBV7-6; abundance: .; j_gene: TRBJ2-1; CDR3aa: CASSFYICSANRLAEIYNEQFF; CDR3nt: .
d_gene: TRBD2; v_gene: TRBV25-1; abundance: few; j_gene: TRBJ2-3; CDR3aa: CASSGLAGGHTDTQYF; CDR3nt: TGTGCCAGCAGTGGCCTAGCGGGAGGTCACACAGATACGCAGTATTTT
d_gene: TRBD2; v_gene: TRBV10-3; abundance: .; j_gene: TRBJ2-2; CDR3aa: CAISEPLAGEHGELFF; CDR3nt: TGTGCCATCAGTGAGCCGCTAGCGGGAGAGCACGGGGAGCTGTTTTTT
d_gene: TRBD2; v_gene: TRBV2; abundance: many; j_gene: TRBJ2-1; CDR3aa: CASAAGGYEQFF; CDR3nt: TGTGCCAGCGCAGCGGGGGGCTATGAGCAGTTCTTC
d_gene: .; v_gene: TRBV28; abundance: many; j_gene: TRBJ1-6; CDR3aa: CASSLVRVRLALHF; CDR3nt: TGTGCCAGCAGTTTGGTCCGGGTCCGGTTAGCCCTCCACTTT
d_gene: TRBD1; v_gene: TRBV7-9; abundance: many; j_gene: TRBJ1-2; CDR3aa: CASSLVGRGSYGYTF; CDR3nt: TGTGCCAGCAGCTTAGTCGGCAGGGGGTCGTATGGCTACACCTTC
d_gene: TRBD2; v_gene: TRBV6-5; abundance: many; j_gene: TRBJ2-7; CDR3aa: CASSYLAGGNHEQYF; CDR3nt: TGTGCCAGCAGTTACTTAGCGGGAGGGAACCACGAGCAGTACTTC
d_gene: .; v_gene: TRBV11-3; abundance: many; j_gene: TRBJ2-7; CDR3aa: CASSLRGGTYEQYF; CDR3nt: TGTGCCAGCAGCTTACGGGGCGGGACCTACGAGCAGTACTTC
d_gene: .; v_gene: TRBV12-5; abundance: many; j_gene: TRBJ1-2; CDR3aa: CASGLVQSIYGYTF; CDR3nt: TGTGCTAGTGGTTTGGTACAATCGATCTATGGCTACACCTTC
d_gene: TRBD2; v_gene: TRBV12-3/TRBV12-4; abundance: many; j_gene: TRBJ2-3; CDR3aa: CASSRTSTGTDTQYF; CDR3nt: TGTGCCAGCAGTAGGACTAGCACCGGCACAGATACGCAGTATTTT
d_gene: .; v_gene: TRBV6-1; abundance: once; j_gene: TRBJ1-3; CDR3aa: CASRQGLSGNTIYF; CDR3nt: TGTGCCAGCAGACAGGGCCTCTCTGGAAACACCATATATTTT
d_gene: TRBD2; v_gene: TRBV2; abundance: .; j_gene: TRBJ2-3; CDR3aa: CASSGGGVGDTQYF; CDR3nt: TGTGCCAGCAGCGGGGGAGGGGTCGGGGATACGCAGTATTTT
d_gene: TRBD2; v_gene: TRBV5-1; abundance: few; j_gene: TRBJ2-2; CDR3aa: CASSLVPSGNTGELFF; CDR3nt: TGCGCCAGCAGCTTGGTGCCTAGCGGGAACACCGGGGAGCTGTTTTTT
d_gene: .; v_gene: TRBV2; abundance: .; j_gene: TRBJ1-1; CDR3aa: CASSGDGNTEAFF; CDR3nt: TGTGCCAGCAGTGGCGACGGGAACACTGAAGCTTTCTTT
d_gene: TRBD1; v_gene: TRBV28; abundance: many; j_gene: TRBJ2-7; CDR3aa: CASRRGREQYF; CDR3nt: TGTGCCAGCAGGAGGGGGCGTGAGCAGTACTTC
d_gene: TRBD1; v_gene: TRBV27; abundance: many; j_gene: TRBJ1-2; CDR3aa: CASSLGRGRDYGYTF; CDR3nt: TGTGCCAGCAGTTTAGGCAGGGGGCGCGACTATGGCTACACCTTC
d_gene: .; v_gene: TRBV5-1; abundance: many; j_gene: TRBJ2-3; CDR3aa: CASTSRPQRADTQYF; CDR3nt: TGCGCCAGCACCTCCCGACCCCAACGGGCAGATACGCAGTATTTT
d_gene: .; v_gene: TRBV29-1; abundance: .; j_gene: TRBJ2-3; CDR3aa: CSVDLRDTQYF; CDR3nt: TGCAGCGTTGACCTCAGAGATACGCAGTATTTT
d_gene: .; v_gene: TRBV20-1; abundance: many; j_gene: TRBJ2-1; CDR3aa: CSARGWGHEQFF; CDR3nt: TGCAGTGCTAGGGGCTGGGGCCATGAGCAGTTCTTC
d_gene: .; v_gene: TRBV14; abundance: many; j_gene: TRBJ2-1; CDR3aa: CASSHPVLGGTSEGNNEQFF; CDR3nt: TGTGCCAGCAGCCACCCCGTTCTGGGTGGGACCTCCGAGGGCAACAATGAGCAGTTCTTC
d_gene: .; v_gene: TRBV4-2; abundance: many; j_gene: TRBJ2-5; CDR3aa: CASSLRRVSQETQYF; CDR3nt: TGTGCCAGCAGCCTCAGGAGGGTGTCCCAAGAGACCCAGTACTTC
d_gene: .; v_gene: TRBV28; abundance: many; j_gene: TRBJ1-6; CDR3aa: CASSPKYSPLHF; CDR3nt: TGTGCCAGCAGTCCCAAGTATTCACCCCTCCACTTT
d_gene: TRBD1; v_gene: TRBV2; abundance: many; j_gene: TRBJ1-2; CDR3aa: CASRVQGVDGYTF; CDR3nt: TGTGCCAGCAGGGTCCAGGGGGTCGATGGCTACACCTTC
d_gene: TRBD1; v_gene: TRBV6-1; abundance: few; j_gene: TRBJ2-7; CDR3aa: CASMRQGSYEQYF; CDR3nt: TGTGCCAGCATGCGACAGGGGTCCTACGAGCAGTACTTC
d_gene: .; v_gene: TRBV12-3/TRBV12-4; abundance: many; j_gene: TRBJ2-7; CDR3aa: CASSPRAGTASSYEQYF; CDR3nt: TGTGCCAGCAGCCCCCGTGCCGGGACGGCCAGCTCCTACGAGCAGTACTTC
d_gene: TRBD1; v_gene: TRBV6-1; abundance: .; j_gene: TRBJ1-2; CDR3aa: CASSLPRTGPNYGYTF; CDR3nt: TGTGCCAGCAGTCTCCCGAGGACAGGGCCTAACTATGGCTACACCTTC
d_gene: .; v_gene: TRBV2; abundance: many; j_gene: TRBJ2-7; CDR3aa: CASSDDSAYEQYF; CDR3nt: TGTGCCAGCAGTGATGACAGCGCCTACGAGCAGTACTTC
d_gene: .; v_gene: TRBV18; abundance: many; j_gene: TRBJ2-7; CDR3aa: CASSPTWGDEQYF; CDR3nt: TGTGCCAGCTCACCAACCTGGGGGGACGAGCAGTACTTC
d_gene: .; v_gene: TRBV20-1; abundance: many; j_gene: TRBJ2-3; CDR3aa: CSARRGASTDTQYF; CDR3nt: TGCAGTGCTAGGAGGGGGGCCAGCACAGATACGCAGTATTTT
d_gene: TRBD1; v_gene: TRBV2; abundance: many; j_gene: TRBJ2-1; CDR3aa: CASRSRRQGASYNEQFF; CDR3nt: TGTGCCAGCAGATCAAGGAGGCAGGGGGCATCCTACAATGAGCAGTTCTTC
d_gene: .; v_gene: TRBV7-9; abundance: few; j_gene: TRBJ2-5; CDR3aa: CASSFSLGPGETQYF; CDR3nt: TGTGCCAGCAGCTTTTCGTTGGGCCCGGGGGAGACCCAGTACTTC
d_gene: .; v_gene: TRBV20-1; abundance: many; j_gene: TRBJ2-3; CDR3aa: CSAREEYSLPDTQYF; CDR3nt: TGCAGTGCTAGAGAGGAGTACTCCCTACCAGATACGCAGTATTTT
d_gene: TRBD1; v_gene: TRBV12-3/TRBV12-4; abundance: .; j_gene: TRBJ1-2; CDR3aa: CASSCGQGNYGYTF; CDR3nt: TGTGCCAGCAGTTGCGGACAGGGAAACTATGGCTACACCTTC